The clone carrying this TCR beta chain was seen ten or more times. What it binds is not known. Time point indicated: longitudinal time-point 1 (baseline). The group of healthy controls was made up of people who were blood bank volunteers in Maryland, USA. The unsorted libraries had their origin in 2 million PBMCs stored at -80 C. This sample is part of a study of neurological immune-mediated disorders. V lost 3 bases, J lost 8 bases, and 4 bases stayed unmatched. Germline V lookup: CDR1 SEHNR, CDR2 FQNEAQ (reference sequence). The CDR3 totals 12 residues. Study findings and constraints: HTLV-1-associated myelopathy ranked highest for TCR clonal expansion and multiple sclerosis lowest, beneath healthy controls.

The cDNA was generated through 5'RACE incorporating 10-nucleotide random UMIs. TCRdb reanalysed the 5' RACE reads using MiXCR and keeps one entry per CDR3 protein. The sample contains under 90,000 distinct CDR3 sequences, about a tenth of which appear only once. The chain employs TRBV7-9 and TRBJ2-7, with TRBD1 identical over 7 bases. Sequencing input: PBMCs. This TCR was sampled from a man aged 25 to 40 in good health. For the CDR3, the DNA is TGTGCCAGCAGCTTGGGACAGTTTCAGCAGTACTTC. Its translation: CASSLGQFQQYF.